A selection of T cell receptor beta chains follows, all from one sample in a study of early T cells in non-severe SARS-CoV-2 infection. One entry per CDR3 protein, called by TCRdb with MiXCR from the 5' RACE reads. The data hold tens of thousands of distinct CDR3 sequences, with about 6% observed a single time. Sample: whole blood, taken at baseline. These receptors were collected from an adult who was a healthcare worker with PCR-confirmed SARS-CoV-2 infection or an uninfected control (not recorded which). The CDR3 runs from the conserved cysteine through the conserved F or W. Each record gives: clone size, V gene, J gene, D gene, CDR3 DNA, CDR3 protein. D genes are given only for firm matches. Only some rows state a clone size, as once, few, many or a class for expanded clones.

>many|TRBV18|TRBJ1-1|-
TGTGCCAGCTCACATGGACAGAGCGAAGCTTTCTTT
CASSHGQSEAFF
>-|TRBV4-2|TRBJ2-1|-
TGTGCCAGCAGCCAAGATAGGGGTCAGGGCGGTGAGCAGTTCTTC
CASSQDRGQGGEQFF
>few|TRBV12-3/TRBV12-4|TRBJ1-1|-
TGTGCCAGCAGTTTAGGGCAAGCCACTGAAGCTTTCTTT
CASSLGQATEAFF
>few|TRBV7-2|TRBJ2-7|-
TGTGCCAGCAGCTCCCCCTACGAGCAGTACTTC
CASSSPYEQYF
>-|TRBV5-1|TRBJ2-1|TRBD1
TGCGCCAGCAGCACGGGCCCCGGGACAGGATACAATGAGCAGTTCTTC
CASSTGPGTGYNEQFF
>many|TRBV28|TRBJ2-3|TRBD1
TGTGCCAGCACTGGACGAGGGGGCGAGTCAGATACGCAGTATTTT
CASTGRGGESDTQYF
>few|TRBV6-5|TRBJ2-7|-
TGTGCCAGCAGTTACTCGATCTTGGGGGCCTACGAGCAGTACTTC
CASSYSILGAYEQYF
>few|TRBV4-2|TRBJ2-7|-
TGTGCCAGCAGCCAAGATTCAAATAGCGCGGAGCAGTACTTC
CASSQDSNSAEQYF
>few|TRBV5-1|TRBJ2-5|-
TGCGCCAGCAGCTTGGCCCTCGCTGCGGAGACCCAGTACTTC
CASSLALAAETQYF
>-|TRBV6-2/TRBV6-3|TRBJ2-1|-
TGTGCCAGCGGCCAGGGCCCCTACAATGAGCAGTTCTTC
CASGQGPYNEQFF
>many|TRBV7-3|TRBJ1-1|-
TGTGCCAGCAGCTTAACGTTCGGGGGTGAAGCTTTCTTT
CASSLTFGGEAFF
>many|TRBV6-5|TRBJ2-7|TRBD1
TGTGCCAGCAGCCTTGGACAGGGCTACGAGCAGTACTTC
CASSLGQGYEQYF
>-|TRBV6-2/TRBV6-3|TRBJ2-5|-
TGTGCCAGCGGGACCGGGGGCCCTCAAGAGACCCAGTACTTC
CASGTGGPQETQYF
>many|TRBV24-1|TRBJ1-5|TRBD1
TGTGCCACCAATCAAGACAGGGATAGCAATCAGCCCCAGCATTTT
CATNQDRDSNQPQHF